These T cell receptor beta chains were read from a single sample in a study of shared clonotypes between healthy human individuals. Sequencing was performed with immunoSEQ multiplex PCR; in TCRdb, only in-frame clones are kept and a portion is missing. The table has some 690,000 clones, about 90% seen once. The sample taken for sequencing was memory CD8+ T cells from PBMCs. Receptor source: a man between 18 and 35 years old in good health. Some clones in this sample may be carry-over from other donors' samples. The CDR3 runs from the conserved cysteine through the conserved F or W. Each record gives: CDR3 length, J gene, V gene, D gene, clone size, CDR3 protein, CDR3 DNA. A D gene is named only where the DNA matches it firmly. The size of a clone is reported for some rows only, either as once, few or many, or as a class for expanded clones.

>14|TRBJ1-5|TRBV2|-|once
CASSESSVNQPQHF
TGTGCCAGCAGTGAATCATCAGTGAATCAGCCCCAGCATTTT
>12|TRBJ1-1|TRBV7-9|-|-
CVTYSKNTEAFF
TGTGTCACGTACAGCAAGAACACTGAAGCTTTCTTT
>18|TRBJ2-3|TRBV27|TRBD2|-
CASSLLAGPGSSTDTQYF
TGTGCCAGCAGTTTGCTAGCGGGGCCCGGTAGTAGCACAGATACGCAGTATTTT
>16|TRBJ2-3|TRBV27|TRBD2|-
CASYGGAGQGTDTQYF
TGTGCCAGCTACGGGGGGGCCGGCCAAGGCACAGATACGCAGTATTTT
>15|TRBJ1-2|TRBV18|-|-
CASSPPGGFNYGYTF
TGTGCCAGCTCACCACCAGGAGGGTTCAACTATGGCTACACCTTC
>17|TRBJ2-7|TRBV7-9|TRBD2|once
CASSLAPWREDSYEQYF
TGTGCCAGCAGCTTAGCCCCCTGGCGGGAGGACTCCTACGAGCAGTACTTC
>16|TRBJ2-3|TRBV7-9|TRBD2|-
CASRPGLAGSTDTQYF
TGTGCCAGCAGACCCGGACTAGCGGGGAGCACAGATACGCAGTATTTT
>16|TRBJ2-1|TRBV9|-|-
CASSTLSVHSYNEQFF
TGTGCCAGCAGCACCCTTAGCGTACACTCCTACAATGAGCAGTTCTTC
>16|TRBJ2-7|TRBV5-3|-|-
CARSRRRAAACYEQYF
TGTGCCAGAAGCCGCCGGCGTGCGGCCGCCTGTTACGAGCAGTACTTC
>13|TRBJ2-7|TRBV7-9|-|-
CASSGRRSYEQYF
TGTGCCAGCAGCGGCCGGAGGTCCTACGAGCAGTACTTC
>14|TRBJ1-2|TRBV27|-|-
CASSFQGSNYGYTF
TGTGCCAGCAGTTTCCAGGGATCGAACTATGGCTACACCTTC
>13|TRBJ1-1|TRBV19|-|once
CASSIGGGTEAFF
TGTGCCAGTAGTATAGGGGGGGGAACTGAAGCTTTCTTT
>18|TRBJ2-1|TRBV9|-|-
CASSPSLWAGKVYNEQFF
TGTGCCAGCAGCCCGTCCCTCTGGGCGGGAAAGGTCTACAATGAGCAGTTCTTC
>12|TRBJ2-2|TRBV5-6|-|-
CASNYMSGELFF
TGTGCCAGCAACTACATGTCCGGGGAGCTGTTTTTT
>17|TRBJ1-2|TRBV29-1|TRBD1|once
CSVDLDRGSVPNYGYTF
TGCAGCGTTGATTTGGACAGGGGGTCTGTACCTAACTATGGCTACACCTTC
>15|TRBJ1-5|TRBV19|-|once
CASSIFGNSNQPQHF
TGTGCCAGTAGTATATTCGGAAATAGCAATCAGCCCCAGCATTTT
>14|TRBJ2-2|TRBV5-1|-|-
CASSLGRSTGELFF
TGCGCCAGCAGCTTGGGAAGGTCCACCGGGGAGCTGTTTTTT
>17|TRBJ1-4|TRBV7-6|-|-
CASSLGGLFTTNEKLFF
TGTGCCAGCAGCTTAGGGGGCTTATTCACAACTAATGAAAAACTGTTTTTT